These 17 T cell receptor beta chains originate from one sample sequenced in a study of T cell responses to AZD1222 COVID-19 vaccine. TCRdb's table, derived via immunoSEQ multiplex PCR, lists solely in-frame clones and lacks some. The sample gives about 150,000 clones, 91% of which show up once; around 5% is in the top ten. This material consisted of peripheral blood, taken on day 0 of AZD1222 vaccination. These receptors were taken from an adult in good health.

The chain couples TRBV9 to TRBJ2-6, with D possibly matching TRBD1 (5 bases). CDR1 is SGDLS and CDR2 is YYNGEE in the germline V gene. Trimming took 0 bases from V and 1 from J, leaving 20 bases between them. The length of the CDR3 is 20 residues. The CDR3 DNA follows: TGTGCCAGCAGCGTAGCTACCTCTAGACAGCAAATGTCTGGGGCCAACGTCCTGACTTTC. The encoded protein is CASSVATSRQQMSGANVLTF.

This chain links TRBV7-2 with TRBJ1-3, with 8 positions matching TRBD1. The CDR3 runs to 13 residues. The V and J ends lost 1 base and 7 bases, in that order; junction bases with no gene match: 0. Germline CDR1 reads SGHTA; CDR2 reads FQGNSA. Here the CDR3 DNA reads TGTGCCAGCAGCTTAGACAGGGGGAACACCATATATTTT. This encodes CASSLDRGNTIYF.

The genes are TRBV7-2 and TRBJ1-1; 7 positions agree with TRBD1. This CDR3 spans 16 amino acids. The ends lost 1 base at V and 0 bases at J; junction bases unmatched: 5. Looked up from germline, CDR1 is SGHTA and CDR2 is FQGNSA. The CDR3 spells CASSLVGQLMNTEAFF. The CDR3 DNA follows: TGTGCCAGCAGCTTAGTGGGACAGCTCATGAACACTGAAGCTTTCTTT.

The rearrangement joins TRBV5-6 to TRBJ1-1; D is ambiguous. The germline CDR1 and CDR2 sequences are SGHDT and YYEEEE. V lost 4 bases, J lost 0 bases, and 7 bases lay in between. This CDR3 contains 13 residues. CDR3 coding DNA: TGTGCCAGCAGCCAGCCCCTGAACACTGAAGCTTTCTTT. Translated: CASSQPLNTEAFF.

A few counts support this clone. The V gene is TRBV3-1 (or the pseudogene TRBV3-2), the J gene TRBJ2-2; unclear D gene. The CDR3 has 16 residues. Germline CDR1 and CDR2: LGHDT and YNNKEL (reference sequence). Trimming cost V 4 bases and J 4 bases, with 16 bases left between them. The CDR3 reads CASSPRRGSGTGELFF. The CDR3 DNA sequence: TGTGCCAGCAGCCCTCGGAGAGGCTCGGGCACCGGGGAGCTGTTTTTT.

The chain couples TRBV7-2 to TRBJ2-1, with 10 nucleotides matching TRBD2. Trimming cost V 2 bases and J 8 bases; bases outside gene matches: 12. Germline V gene sequence: CDR1 SGHTA, CDR2 FQGNSA. This CDR3 region has 17 residues. The CDR3 nucleotides are TGTGCCAGCAGCTTACCCCCTGGGGTAGCGGGGGGTGATGAGCAGTTCTTC. This codes for CASSLPPGVAGGDEQFF.

This chain connects TRBV4-2 to TRBJ2-1; D is perhaps TRBD2 (7 bases). The V gene lost 0 bases and the J gene lost 5 bases, with 26 bases spanning the gap. CDR1 is LGHNA, CDR2 YNFKEQ, per germline. The CDR3 spans 20 residues. CDR3 loop: CASSQDAGEAGRHRNNEQFF. Here the CDR3 DNA reads TGTGCCAGCAGCCAAGATGCAGGGGAAGCGGGGCGACACAGAAACAATGAGCAGTTCTTC.

CDR3 region: CASTTSGGLGETQYF. CDR3 nucleotides: TGTGCCAGCACCACTAGCGGGGGTTTGGGAGAGACCCAGTACTTC. The chain employs TRBV9 and TRBJ2-5; 11 bases fit TRBD2. With 6 bases clipped from V and 4 bases from J, the junction kept 8 bases outside the gene matches. CDR3 length equals 15 residues. The germline V gene encodes CDR1 SGDLS and CDR2 YYNGEE.

J is TRBJ2-2 and V is TRBV11-2; TRBD1 aligns across 7 bases. The CDR3 contains 16 residues. Germline assignment: CDR1 SGHAT and CDR2 FQNNGV. Trimming at V came to 4 bases and at J to 3 bases, leaving 8 bases not matched to a gene. CDR3 amino acids: CASSSKGQRYTGELFF. CDR3 bases: TGTGCCAGCAGCTCTAAGGGACAGAGATACACCGGGGAGCTGTTTTTT. The full variable domain, with the rest looked up from reference TRBV11-2 and TRBJ2-2, is EAGVAQSPRYKIIEKRQSVAFWCNPISGHATLYWYQQILGQGPKLLIQFQNNGVVDDSQLPKDRFSAERLKGVDSTLKIQPAKLEDSAVYLCASSSKGQRYTGELFFGEGSRLTVL.

J is TRBJ2-7 and V is TRBV7-9; D uncertain. The CDR3 covers 17 residues. Germline CDR1 reads SEHNR; CDR2 reads FQNEAQ (reference sequence). V was trimmed by 4 bases and J by 3 bases, leaving 22 bases between them. The CDR3 is CASSSSTASPVHYEQYF. CDR3 sequence (DNA): TGTGCCAGCAGCTCCTCAACGGCGAGCCCTGTTCACTACGAGCAGTACTTC.

The chain has TRBV28 and TRBJ2-7, with D maybe TRBD1 (7 bases). This CDR3 contains 16 residues. V shed 4 bases and J shed 3 bases, with 19 bases lying between them. Germline lookup yields CDR1 MDHEN and CDR2 SYDVKM. The CDR3: CASSSLSGDSRYEQYF. In DNA form, the CDR3 reads TGTGCCAGCAGTTCCCTCTCGGGGGACAGCCGCTACGAGCAGTACTTC.

The chain uses TRBV27 and TRBJ2-7, with 14 positions matching TRBD2. The V and J ends lost 3 bases and 7 bases, in that order; junction bases with no gene match: 8. Per the germline V gene, CDR1 is MNHEY and CDR2 is SMNVEV (reference sequence). The CDR3 sequence is 16 residues long. CDR3 DNA: TGTGCCAGCAGTTTCCATCCCGGACTAGCGGGAGGTGAGCAGTACTTC. Its translation: CASSFHPGLAGGEQYF.

The J gene is TRBJ2-2, the V gene TRBV19; 7 bases map to TRBD2. This CDR3 region has 17 residues. The trim removed 1 base at V and 6 bases at J, leaving 11 bases unmatched. Germline CDR1 and CDR2: LNHDA and SQIVND (reference sequence). The CDR3 DNA is TGTGCCAGTAGTATAGGTGGGGCGGGAGTCAACTCCGGGGAGCTGTTTTTT. Translated, it gives CASSIGGAGVNSGELFF.

The chain links TRBV19 to TRBJ1-4; maybe TRBD1 (6 bases). Germline lookup yields CDR1 LNHDA and CDR2 SQIVND (reference sequence). There are 17 residues in the CDR3. V lost 3 bases and J 4 bases, leaving 18 bases between the germline ends. The CDR3 protein is CASSISKRGGHNEKLFF. In DNA, the CDR3 is TGTGCCAGTAGTATCTCCAAGAGGGGGGGGCATAATGAAAAACTGTTTTTT.

The chain carries TRBV23-1 and TRBJ1-5, with TRBD1 matching 7 bases. TRBV23-1 counts as an open reading frame of uncertain function. V dropped 5 bases and J dropped 7; count of bases not matched to a gene: 17. CDR3 size: 17 residues. CDR3 nucleotides: TGCGCCAGCAGTTCAGGAGGAAGTAGAGGGGGCTGGCAGCCCCAGCATTTT. Translating gives CASSSGGSRGGWQPQHF.

The chain is built from TRBV7-9 and TRBJ2-7; D gene ambiguous. This CDR3 is 13 amino acids long. The germline V gene encodes CDR1 SEHNR and CDR2 FQNEAQ (reference sequence). Trimming shortened V by 2 bases and J by 6 bases, and 11 bases separated the two germline ends. In nucleotides, the CDR3 is TGTGCCAGCAGCTTAAATCCCACTACCGAGCAGTACTTC. Translation: CASSLNPTTEQYF.

The chain couples TRBV15 to TRBJ1-2; 7 bases are shared with TRBD1. The V gene end was trimmed by 5 bases and the J gene end by 4 bases; junction bases not matched to a gene: 7. Germline values: CDR1 LNHNV, CDR2 YYDKDF (reference sequence). The CDR3 runs to 14 residues. The CDR3 reads CATSADRVGYGYTF. The CDR3 DNA reads TGTGCCACCAGCGCTGACAGGGTCGGCTATGGCTACACCTTC.